Following are 27 T cell receptor beta chains from one sample sequenced in a study of long-term antiretroviral therapy in people with HIV. The run of the v3.0 immunoSEQ assay was at survey level. TCRdb's copy holds only in-frame clones and misses some; the assay was immunoSEQ multiplex PCR. The table has some 23,000 clones, 70% to 80% seen once. Specimen: unsorted PBMCs, collected 1.2 years after starting antiretroviral therapy. Receptors were obtained from a woman in her 40s with HIV.

The chain links TRBV5-6 to TRBJ1-1, with 7 bases matching TRBD1. The germline V gene has CDR1 SGHDT and CDR2 YYEEEE. After removal of 4 bases from V and 6 bases from J, the junction contained 6 bases not matched to a gene. The CDR3 extends over 13 amino acids. The DNA of the CDR3 is TGTGCCAGCAGCCCCGGGACAGACCCTGAAGCTTTCTTT. This translates into CASSPGTDPEAFF.

The chain carries TRBV29-1 and TRBJ2-3; D gene uncertain. The CDR3 extends over 13 amino acids. V lost 3 bases and J 6 bases, leaving 13 bases between the germline ends. Germline V gives CDR1 SQVTM, CDR2 ANQGSEA. CDR3 in DNA: TGCAGCGTTGATGTAGGGTACGTGGATACGCAGTATTTT. Encoded protein: CSVDVGYVDTQYF.

There are a few counts of this clone. The chain combines TRBV15 with TRBJ1-4; 11 positions match TRBD1. The CDR3 has 16 amino acids. Germline V gives CDR1 LNHNV, CDR2 YYDKDF (reference sequence). With V trimmed by 6 bases and J by 3 bases, 6 bases remained unmatched. CDR3 DNA: TGTGCCACCAGGACGGACAGGGGGCCGGCTAATGAAAAACTGTTTTTT. Translated, it gives CATRTDRGPANEKLFF.

The gene calls are TRBV5-6 and TRBJ2-5, with D maybe TRBD1 (6 bases). V lost 2 bases and J 5 bases, leaving 16 bases between the germline ends. The CDR3 runs to 15 residues. Germline CDR1 and CDR2: SGHDT and YYEEEE. CDR3 nucleotide sequence: TGTGCCAGCAGCTTAGGGGGTATGGGGTCGGAGACCCAGTACTTC. Its protein product is CASSLGGMGSETQYF.

This sequence joins TRBV19 and TRBJ2-3; 10 bases agree with TRBD1. This CDR3 spans 16 amino acids. J lost 1 base, V lost 5 bases, and 6 bases had no gene match. CDR1 and CDR2 (germline): LNHDA, SQIVND (reference sequence). DNA of the CDR3: TGTGCCAGTAGTGGGGACAGGGGATTTCGCACAGATACGCAGTATTTT. As protein: CASSGDRGFRTDTQYF.

The chain combines TRBV13 with TRBJ2-7, with D perhaps given as TRBD1 or TRBD2 (5 bases each). Germline CDR1 reads PRHDT; CDR2 reads FYEKMQ (reference sequence). V was pared by 5 bases and J by 3 bases, with 14 bases between. The CDR3 sequence is 14 residues long. In DNA form, the CDR3 reads TGTGCCAGCAGCGCTTCCGGGACCTTCTACGAGCAGTACTTC. Translated: CASSASGTFYEQYF. Supplemented by reference TRBV13 and TRBJ2-7, the full variable domain reads AAGVIQSPRHLIKEKRETATLKCYPIPRHDTVYWYQQGPGQDPQFLISFYEKMQSDKGSIPDRFSAQQFSDYHSELNMSSLELGDSALYFCASSASGTFYEQYFGPGTRLTVT.

In its sample, this clone was seen a few times. This chain connects TRBV5-6 to TRBJ2-2; D tentatively reads TRBD1 or TRBD2 (5 bases each). This CDR3 region has 15 residues. Germline V lookup: CDR1 SGHDT, CDR2 YYEEEE. V gave up 4 bases and J gave up 4 bases, with 14 bases separating them. CDR3 residues: CASSLGTISTGELFF. CDR3 nucleotide sequence: TGTGCCAGCAGCCTCGGGACCATTAGCACCGGGGAGCTGTTTTTT.

The chain employs TRBV29-1 and TRBJ1-1; D uncertain. The germline CDR1 and CDR2 sequences are SQVTM and ANQGSEA. There are 15 residues in the CDR3. Trimming cost V 7 bases and J 1 base, with 19 bases left between them. CDR3 DNA sequence: TGCAGCGCTACGGGTAGAGCAGGCGGGAACACTGAAGCTTTCTTT. Translation: CSATGRAGGNTEAFF. The whole variable domain, remainder taken from reference TRBV29-1 and TRBJ1-1, is SAVISQKPSRDICQRGTSLTIQCQVDSQVTMMFWYRQQPGQSLTLIATANQGSEATYESGFVIDKFPISRPNLTFSTLTVSNMSPEDSSIYLCSATGRAGGNTEAFFGQGTRLTVV.

The chain recombines TRBV19 with TRBJ1-1; TRBD1 aligns across 10 bases. From germline, CDR1 is LNHDA and CDR2 SQIVND (reference sequence). V was pared by 7 bases and J by 6 bases, with 11 bases of the junction left unmatched. This CDR3 has 15 residues. For the CDR3, the DNA is TGTGCCAGTACACCCTCGGGACAGGGGATCGCTGAAGCTTTCTTT. Translated, it gives CASTPSGQGIAEAFF. The full variable domain, its missing parts supplied by reference TRBV19 and TRBJ1-1, is DGGITQSPKYLFRKEGQNVTLSCEQNLNHDAMYWYRQDPGQGLRLIYYSQIVNDFQKGDIAEGYSVSREKKESFPLTVTSAQKNPTAFYLCASTPSGQGIAEAFFGQGTRLTVV.

In DNA, the CDR3 is TGTGCCAGCAGCTTACGACAGGGTAGTAAACAAAGTGGGGCTTTCTTT. Its translation: CASSLRQGSKQSGAFF. This chain connects TRBV5-4 to TRBJ1-1; 7 bases align to TRBD1. V was clipped by 2 bases and J by 11 bases; unmatched bases: 18. This CDR3 comprises 16 residues. CDR1 is SGHNT and CDR2 is YYREEE in the germline V gene (reference sequence).

This clone was observed a handful of times. The chain carries TRBV7-9 and TRBJ2-1; 7 bases agree with TRBD1. The trim removed 5 bases at V and 8 bases at J, leaving 12 bases unmatched. The CDR3 is 15 residues long. Germline V gene data show CDR1 as SEHNR and CDR2 as FQNEAQ (reference sequence). CDR3 DNA sequence: TGTGCCAGCAGCCCCCGACAGGGAGTTGTCCATGAGCAGTTCTTC. This sequence encodes CASSPRQGVVHEQFF.

The rearrangement links TRBV28 to TRBJ2-5; D ambiguous. CDR3 length: 12 amino acids. Looked up from germline, CDR1 is MDHEN and CDR2 is SYDVKM. Trimming removed 3 bases from V and 2 bases from J, with 4 bases in between. CDR3 DNA sequence: TGTGCCAGCAGTTTGGAACAAGAGACCCAGTACTTC. It encodes CASSLEQETQYF.

The chain couples TRBV5-1 to TRBJ2-1; 7 nucleotides match TRBD1. J gave up 1 base and V 4 bases, and 2 bases lay outside the gene matches. CDR1 and CDR2 (germline): SGHRS, YFSETQ. The CDR3 covers 14 residues. Here the CDR3 reads CASSGTASYNEQFF. CDR3 nucleotides: TGCGCCAGCAGCGGGACAGCGTCCTACAATGAGCAGTTCTTC.

The J gene is TRBJ2-5, the V gene TRBV5-4; 7 nucleotides line up with TRBD2. The CDR3 is 16 residues long. CDR1 and CDR2 from the germline V gene are SGHNT and YYREEE (reference sequence). The junction had 10 bases not matched to a gene; V was cut back by 4 bases and J by 1 base. CDR3 residues: CASSAGGLAGQETQYF. The DNA for the CDR3 is TGTGCCAGCAGCGCCGGGGGGTTAGCGGGCCAAGAGACCCAGTACTTC.

This clone showed up just once. This rearrangement joins TRBV28 to TRBJ2-1; 8 bases align to TRBD2. The CDR3 consists of 16 residues. Germline V gene sequence: CDR1 MDHEN, CDR2 SYDVKM. V was clipped by 3 bases and J by 2 bases; unmatched bases: 6. Written as DNA, the CDR3 is TGTGCCAGCAGTTTCAGCGGGAGAGGGGCCTACAATGAGCAGTTCTTC. Translated: CASSFSGRGAYNEQFF.

This chain links TRBV7-6 with TRBJ2-2; maybe TRBD2 (5 bases). Trimming stripped 3 bases from V and 0 bases from J, with 11 bases between. The germline CDR1 and CDR2 sequences are SGHVS and FNYEAQ. The CDR3 has 16 amino acids. CDR3 nucleotide sequence: TGTGCCAGCAGCTTGTTGCCGGGGTCGAACACCGGGGAGCTGTTTTTT. Its protein product is CASSLLPGSNTGELFF.

This chain links TRBV6-8 with TRBJ2-7, with D possibly TRBD2 on 5 matching bases. Germline V lookup: CDR1 MNHGY, CDR2 SAAAGT. The CDR3 runs to 11 residues. V dropped 10 bases and J dropped 4 bases, with 11 bases sitting between them. CDR3 DNA: TGTGCCACCTTAGGAGGTTACGAGCAGTACTTC. It is translated as CATLGGYEQYF.

The chain employs TRBV2 and TRBJ1-5; 9 bases agree with TRBD1. The V and J ends lost 8 bases and 3 bases, in that order; junction bases with no gene match: 14. CDR3 length equals 17 residues. CDR1 is SNHLY, CDR2 FYNNEI, per germline. DNA of the CDR3: TGTGCCAGCCGAAAGGAGGGGACAGGGCTGGCCAATCAGCCCCAGCATTTT. Translation gives CASRKEGTGLANQPQHF.

The chain links TRBV6-6 to TRBJ2-7; D tentatively fits TRBD1 or TRBD2 (5 bases each). Germline V lookup: CDR1 MNHNY, CDR2 SVGAGI (reference sequence). The CDR3 is 15 residues long. V was shortened by 4 bases and J by 2 bases, with 15 bases between the two germline ends. This CDR3 is CASSFLRGPPYEQYF. In DNA, the CDR3 is TGTGCCAGCAGTTTCCTTCGGGGCCCTCCCTACGAGCAGTACTTC.

On this clone: The junction does not match germline at one end; this may be a read error. This chain connects TRBV7-7 to TRBJ1-2; maybe TRBD1 (6 bases). Germline CDR1 reads SSHAT; CDR2 reads FNYEAQ (reference sequence). The CDR3 length is 15 residues. CDR3 in amino acids: CASSCADSASHCYTF. The CDR3 DNA reads as TGTGCTAGCAGCTGTGCGGACAGTGCCTCTCACTGCTACACCTTC.

The chain recombines TRBV9 with TRBJ1-2; D is perhaps TRBD1 (6 bases). The length of the CDR3 is 18 residues. V was clipped by 4 bases and J by 4 bases, with 26 bases between them. CDR1 and CDR2 (germline): SGDLS, YYNGEE. The CDR3 nucleotides read TGTGCCAGCAGCCCGGGGGGGCCGCGGCTGGCCGGATTCTATGGCTACACCTTC. The encoded protein is CASSPGGPRLAGFYGYTF. The entire variable domain, with the rest obtained from reference TRBV9 and TRBJ1-2, is as follows: DSGVTQTPKHLITATGQRVTLRCSPRSGDLSVYWYQQSLDQGLQFLIQYYNGEERAKGNILERFSAQQFPDLHSELNLSSLELGDSALYFCASSPGGPRLAGFYGYTFGSGTRLTVV.

V and J are TRBV30 and TRBJ2-1; unclear D gene. The CDR3 length is 13 residues. V was trimmed by 4 bases and J by 2 bases, leaving 9 bases between them. Germline V gives CDR1 GTSNPN, CDR2 SVGIG (reference sequence). The CDR3, as DNA: TGTGCCTGGAACAGTGTACCCTACAATGAGCAGTTCTTC. Translated: CAWNSVPYNEQFF.

V and J are TRBV18 and TRBJ2-5; 15 bases line up with TRBD2. CDR3 size: 18 residues. J lost 2 bases, V lost 3 bases, and 7 bases had no gene match. The germline V gene encodes CDR1 KGHSH and CDR2 LQKENI. CDR3 sequence reads: CASSPEGLAGGQQETQYF. The CDR3 nucleotides read TGTGCCAGCTCACCGGAGGGACTAGCGGGGGGACAACAAGAGACCCAGTACTTC. Based on the CDR3 plus reference TRBV18 and TRBJ2-5, the full variable domain is NAGVMQNPRHLVRRRGQEARLRCSPMKGHSHVYWYRQLPEEGLKFMVYLQKENIIDESGMPKERFSAEFPKEGPSILRIQQVVRGDSAAYFCASSPEGLAGGQQETQYFGPGTRLLVL.

The chain carries TRBV27 and TRBJ2-2; the match to TRBD2 covers 7 bases. The CDR3 totals 15 residues. The trim removed 5 bases at V and 2 bases at J, leaving 5 bases unmatched. Germline V CDR1 and CDR2: MNHEY, SMNVEV (reference sequence). Written as DNA, the CDR3 is TGTGCCAGCAGTCTGAGCGGGATTAACACCGGGGAGCTGTTTTTT. Amino acids: CASSLSGINTGELFF.

CDR3 coding DNA: TGTGCCAGCAGTCGGTCGAGTGGGCTAGCGGGCTACAATGAGCAGTTCTTC. This encodes CASSRSSGLAGYNEQFF. The V call is TRBV27, the J call TRBJ2-1, with 8 bases matching TRBD2. Germline CDR1 MNHEY, CDR2 SMNVEV (reference sequence). V shed 5 bases and J 3 bases; nucleotides not matched to a gene: 12. The CDR3 has 17 residues.

This chain connects TRBV18 to TRBJ1-1; 7 bases are shared with TRBD1. Germline V gives CDR1 KGHSH, CDR2 LQKENI. With V trimmed by 5 bases and J by 5 bases, 14 bases remained unmatched. The CDR3 covers 16 residues. The chain's CDR3 is CASSMAGTGVRTEAFF. The CDR3 DNA reads as TGTGCCAGCTCAATGGCTGGAACAGGGGTGAGAACTGAAGCTTTCTTT.

The J gene is TRBJ1-2, the V gene TRBV6-6, with D possibly being TRBD1 (6 bases). CDR3 length: 16 residues. V lost 10 bases to trimming and J lost 0 bases, with 21 bases between them. Germline V lookup: CDR1 MNHNY, CDR2 SVGAGI (reference sequence). CDR3 in DNA: TGTGCCAACAGCCCGTTCATGGGGGCTCCTAACTATGGCTACACCTTC. Amino acid sequence: CANSPFMGAPNYGYTF.